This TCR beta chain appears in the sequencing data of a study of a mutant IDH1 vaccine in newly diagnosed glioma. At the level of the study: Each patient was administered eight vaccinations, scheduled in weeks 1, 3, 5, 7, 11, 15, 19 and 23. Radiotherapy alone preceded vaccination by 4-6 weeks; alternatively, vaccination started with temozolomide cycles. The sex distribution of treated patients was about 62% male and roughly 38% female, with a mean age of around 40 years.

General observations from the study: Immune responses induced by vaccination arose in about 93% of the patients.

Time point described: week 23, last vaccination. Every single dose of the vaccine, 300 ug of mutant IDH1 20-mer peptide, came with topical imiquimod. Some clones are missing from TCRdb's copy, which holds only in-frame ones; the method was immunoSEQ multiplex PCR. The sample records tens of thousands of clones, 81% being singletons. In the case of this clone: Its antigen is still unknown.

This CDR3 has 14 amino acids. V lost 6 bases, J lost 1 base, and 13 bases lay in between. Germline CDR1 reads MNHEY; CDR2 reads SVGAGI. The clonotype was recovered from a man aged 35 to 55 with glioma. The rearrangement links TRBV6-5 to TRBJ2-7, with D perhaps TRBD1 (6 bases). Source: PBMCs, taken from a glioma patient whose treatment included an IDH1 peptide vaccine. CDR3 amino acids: CASSHRDISYEQYF. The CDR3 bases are TGTGCCAGCAGCCACCGGGACATTTCCTACGAGCAGTACTTC.